Only one count was recorded for the clone carrying this T cell receptor (beta chain). Participants' reported clinical history set cohort assignment. Methods used by the authors: Reference gene primer amplification gave nucleated cell count estimates. Sequencing used immunoSEQ multiplex PCR; TCRdb keeps in-frame clones, though not all of them. That table supplies the V and J calls and clone size; D and trimming were determined from the DNA. The table has more than 150,000 clones, 80% seen once. This sample stems from a study of blood T cell repertoires in COVID-19. Study-wide context: There were acute and convalescent COVID-19 samples, and they came from the United States, Italy and Spain.

The sequence was collected from a man aged 55-75 years who had been exposed to COVID-19. Source material: PBMCs or T cells enriched from blood (not recorded which).

CDR3 region: CASSLDGPGIGAGELFF. CDR3 bases: TGTGCCAGCAGCTTAGATGGGCCAGGGATTGGGGCCGGGGAGCTGTTTTTT. The gene calls are TRBV7-2 and TRBJ2-2; weak D call: TRBD1 (5 bases). Germline CDR1 is SGHTA and CDR2 is FQGNSA. V lost 1 base, J lost 6 bases, and 18 bases lay in between. This CDR3 is built from 17 residues.